This entry lists 32 T cell receptor beta chains sequenced from one sample in a study of molecular identifiers for immune sequencing clone quantification. Using its own MiXCR run on the PCR reads, TCRdb lists one record per CDR3 protein. The table includes 8,000 to 11,000 distinct CDR3 sequences, around a fifth detected once. The sequenced sample consisted of naive CD8+ T cells from blood, with Jurkat cell RNA spiked in. Subset denoted: FACS-sorted CD8+CD4-CCR7+CD45RA+ naive T cells. The source is a human donor in good health. Some libraries in this study had Jurkat cell RNA spiked in.

This clonotype is classed as medium-sized. V is TRBV20-1 and J is TRBJ1-1, with TRBD1 matching over 9 bases. Germline V gene lookup returns CDR1 DFQATT and CDR2 SNEGSKA (reference sequence). The CDR3 loop spans 14 amino acids. Here the CDR3 DNA reads TGCAGAGTCCCGGGACAGGGAATGAACACTGAAGCTTTCTTT. The encoded protein is CRVPGQGMNTEAFF.

In its sample, this clonotype ranks as medium-sized. The chain couples TRBV28 to TRBJ1-1; no reliable D call. From germline, CDR1 is MDHEN and CDR2 SYDVKM. The CDR3 contains 12 residues. Trimming stripped 6 bases from V and 2 bases from J, with 7 bases between. In DNA, the CDR3 is TGTGCCAGCAGACTAGCAAACACTGAAGCTTTCTTT. Its translation: CASRLANTEAFF.

The CDR3 region is CAFTGLAGGVVTGELFF. For the CDR3, the DNA is TGTGCCTTTACCGGACTAGCGGGAGGGGTTGTCACCGGGGAGCTGTTTTTT. V is TRBV30 and J is TRBJ2-2; 15 bases agree with TRBD2. The CDR3 spans 17 residues. Germline V gives CDR1 GTSNPN, CDR2 SVGIG (reference sequence). V shed 7 bases and J 4 bases; nucleotides not matched to a gene: 10.

Judged by abundance, this clonotype is medium-sized (0.01 to 0.1%). The genes are TRBV15 and TRBJ2-6, with a weak D call TRBD2 (5 bases). CDR3 length: 15 amino acids. Germline V gives CDR1 LNHNV, CDR2 YYDKDF (reference sequence). The V end lost 0 bases, the J end lost 3 bases, and 6 bases lay between the germline ends. The DNA of the CDR3 is TGTGCCACCAGCAGAGACGGGGTTGGGGCCAACGTCCTGACTTTC. Translated, it gives CATSRDGVGANVLTF.

This clonotype turned up a few times. A read error is possible here, since a much larger clone lies one base away. This chain joins TRBV14 and TRBJ1-1; D remains ambiguous. From germline, CDR1 is SGHDN and CDR2 FVKESK. The CDR3 is 17 residues long. Trimming shortened V by 1 base and J by 4 bases, and 19 bases separated the two germline ends. This CDR3 is CASSQADPPIGRTEAFF. CDR3 nucleotide sequence: TGTGCCAGCAGCCAAGCGGACCCCCCTATTGGGCGCACTGAAGCTTTCTTT.

This clonotype came up many times. The rearrangement links TRBV25-1 to TRBJ2-7; 15 bases are a match to TRBD2. The CDR3 sequence is 15 residues long. J gave up 6 bases and V 4 bases, and 4 bases lay outside the gene matches. Germline V gives CDR1 MGHDK, CDR2 SYGVNS. The CDR3 region is CASSGTSGRASEQYF. DNA for the CDR3: TGTGCCAGCAGTGGGACTAGCGGGAGGGCCTCCGAGCAGTACTTC.

In its sample, this clonotype was seen a few times. The chain uses TRBV3-1 and TRBJ2-2; weak D call: TRBD2 (5 bases). The CDR3 runs to 19 residues. CDR1 and CDR2 (germline): LGHDT, YNNKEL (reference sequence). Trimming left V 1 base short and J 0 bases short, with 18 bases between. The CDR3 reads CASSQAEPLAEANTGELFF. The CDR3 DNA sequence: TGTGCCAGCAGCCAAGCCGAACCTCTGGCGGAGGCGAACACCGGGGAGCTGTTTTTT.

This clonotype was seen a handful of times. V gene TRBV11-2 combines with J gene TRBJ1-4; D uncertain. V was cut by 6 bases and J by 0 bases, with 11 bases left in between. CDR3 length: 15 amino acids. Germline V lookup: CDR1 SGHAT, CDR2 FQNNGV. CDR3 bases: TGTGCCAGCAGACGAATGGGTACAACTAATGAAAAACTGTTTTTT. Translating gives CASRRMGTTNEKLFF.

The table lists this clonotype with a few counts. The rearrangement joins TRBV5-6 to TRBJ2-1, with D tentatively TRBD1 (6 bases). The CDR3 totals 15 residues. Trimming removed 1 base at V and 8 bases at J, with 16 bases between. Germline CDR1 reads SGHDT; CDR2 reads YYEEEE. CDR3 sequence reads: CASSLTPRGVDEQFF. DNA for the CDR3: TGTGCCAGCAGCTTGACACCCAGGGGAGTCGATGAGCAGTTCTTC.

In the case of this clonotype: The CDR3 ends on some other residue instead of the conserved phenylalanine or tryptophan, so this is likely a read error. The chain uses TRBV11-3 and TRBJ2-7; 9 bases agree with TRBD1. V shed 4 bases, J shed 5 bases, and the junction held 9 bases outside the gene matches. This CDR3 is 15 amino acids long. Germline CDR1 reads SGHNT; CDR2 reads YENEEA. The CDR3: CASSSRRGTGNEQYY. As DNA, the CDR3 is TGTGCCAGCAGCTCAAGGCGGGGGACAGGGAACGAGCAGTACTAC.

The genes are TRBV3-1 and TRBJ2-1; no firm D call. Germline lookup yields CDR1 LGHDT and CDR2 YNNKEL (reference sequence). This CDR3 has 16 amino acids. Trimming pared 4 bases from V and 1 base from J, leaving 14 bases between. The CDR3 coding sequence is TGTGCCAGCAGCCCTAGGACCAGCGATTCCTACAATGAGCAGTTCTTC. It encodes CASSPRTSDSYNEQFF.

This clonotype was counted ten times or more. This sequence joins TRBV15 and TRBJ1-4; 8 positions match TRBD1. Unmatched junction bases numbered 9, after V lost 3 bases and J lost 12 bases. The CDR3 totals 14 residues. The germline CDR1 and CDR2 sequences are LNHNV and YYDKDF (reference sequence). The CDR3 DNA sequence: TGTGCCACCAGCAGTAGGGGACAGGTTAATGAACTGTTTTTT. Protein sequence: CATSSRGQVNELFF.

The sample holds many counts of this clonotype. V usage is TRBV29-1 and J usage is TRBJ2-7; D perhaps matches TRBD2 (6 bases). Trimming took off 1 base at V and 2 bases at J, with 6 bases between the two ends. The germline CDR1 and CDR2 sequences are SQVTM and ANQGSEA. This CDR3 is 12 amino acids long. The CDR3 is CSVEGTTYEQYF. CDR3 in DNA: TGCAGCGTTGAAGGGACTACCTACGAGCAGTACTTC.

This clonotype was recorded a few times. It may be a read error: a sequence one base away is much more abundant. CDR3 in amino acids: CGASRLGEQFF. The CDR3 nucleotides read TGCGGTGCTAGTCGTCTAGGTGAGCAGTTCTTC. V and J are TRBV20-1 and TRBJ2-1; D is unresolved. Looked up from germline, CDR1 is DFQATT and CDR2 is SNEGSKA (reference sequence). The CDR3 has 11 amino acids.

By sample fraction, this clonotype is medium-sized (0.01 to 0.1%). The CDR3 region is CASSLGHGEQYF. In DNA form, the CDR3 reads TGTGCCAGCAGCTTAGGTCACGGCGAGCAGTACTTC. The chain has TRBV7-6 and TRBJ2-7; D unresolved. Germline CDR1 reads SGHVS; CDR2 reads FNYEAQ. CDR3 length: 12 residues. V was trimmed by 1 base and J by 6 bases, leaving 7 bases between them.

Note on this clonotype: A clone one base away is much larger, so this may be a read error. DNA for the CDR3: TGTGCCACCAGTGGTTTAAACACAAACCCAGGGGAGTACTTC. Translating gives CATSGLNTNPGEYF. The rearrangement joins TRBV24-1 to TRBJ2-7; D is possibly TRBD1 (6 bases). This CDR3 contains 14 residues. V lost 5 bases and J 11 bases, leaving 21 bases between the germline ends. Germline V gives CDR1 KGHDR, CDR2 SFDVKD.

This clonotype is medium-sized by share. This chain joins TRBV12-3 or TRBV12-4 and TRBJ2-2; TRBD2 agrees at 8 bases. CDR3 size: 18 residues. Unmatched junction bases numbered 11, after V lost 3 bases and J lost 2 bases. CDR3 coding DNA: TGTGCCAGCAGTTTCCGGGAGGGCCGCCTTATAAACACCGGGGAGCTGTTTTTT. This encodes CASSFREGRLINTGELFF.

The chain recombines TRBV29-1 with TRBJ2-1; 11 nucleotides match TRBD2. Germline lookup yields CDR1 SQVTM and CDR2 ANQGSEA. The CDR3 covers 13 residues. The CDR3 DNA reads TGCAACGTCACTAGCGGGAGCTCTTATGAGCAGTTCTTC. Translating it yields CNVTSGSSYEQFF.

V and J are TRBV12-3 or TRBV12-4 and TRBJ2-3, with D unclear. The ends were cut back, 1 base at V and 7 bases at J, with 21 bases in the middle. This CDR3 region has 17 residues. This CDR3 is CASSLVFSSGVWYTQYF. For the CDR3, the DNA is TGTGCCAGCAGTTTAGTCTTTTCTTCTGGGGTCTGGTATACGCAGTATTTT.

This clonotype has a count of ten or more. The chain employs TRBV5-6 and TRBJ2-7; D is ambiguous. The CDR3 has 13 residues. Germline CDR1 SGHDT, CDR2 YYEEEE. Between the trimmed V and J ends, which lost 0 bases and 4 bases, there was a span of 8 bases. The DNA of the CDR3 is TGTGCCAGCAGCTTGGTATCCTCGTACGAGCAGTACTTC. Its protein product is CASSLVSSYEQYF.

In its sample, this clonotype ranks as medium-sized (0.01 to 0.1%). This chain joins TRBV7-9 and TRBJ1-1; D uncertain. There are 12 residues in the CDR3. The V end lost 5 bases, the J end lost 2 bases, and 6 bases lay between the germline ends. CDR1 and CDR2 (germline): SEHNR, FQNEAQ (reference sequence). CDR3 nucleotides: TGTGCCAGCAGCGGGGAAAACACTGAAGCTTTCTTT. Translating it yields CASSGENTEAFF.

This clonotype is medium-sized (0.01 to 0.1%) in the sample. The CDR3, as DNA: TGCAGCGCCGAGGGAACTAGCGAGACAGATACGCAGTATTTT. This encodes CSAEGTSETDTQYF. The chain combines TRBV29-1 with TRBJ2-3, with TRBD2 matching 7 bases. Germline values: CDR1 SQVTM, CDR2 ANQGSEA. The CDR3 covers 14 residues. V lost 7 bases and J lost 3; bases outside the gene matches: 10.

This clonotype was observed at least ten times. The rearrangement joins TRBV5-6 to TRBJ1-5, with D tentatively TRBD1 (6 bases). Germline V gives CDR1 SGHDT, CDR2 YYEEEE. Trimming took off 2 bases at V and 6 bases at J, with 9 bases between the two ends. The CDR3 contains 13 residues. CDR3 loop: CASSFKGGQPQHF. Written as DNA, the CDR3 is TGTGCCAGCAGCTTTAAAGGGGGTCAGCCCCAGCATTTT.

This clonotype was seen repeatedly, ten times or more. V usage is TRBV5-6 and J usage is TRBJ1-2, with D perhaps matching TRBD1 (5 bases). V dropped 3 bases and J dropped 2 bases, with 11 bases sitting between them. The CDR3 loop spans 14 amino acids. Germline lookup yields CDR1 SGHDT and CDR2 YYEEEE. CDR3 residues: CASSYPRVNYGYTF. The CDR3 DNA is TGTGCCAGCAGCTACCCCAGGGTCAACTATGGCTACACCTTC.

This clonotype was recorded a few times. One end of the junction is discordant with germline, which a read error may explain. The genes are TRBV6-6 and TRBJ2-7; D unclear. The CDR3 loop spans 13 amino acids. Germline lookup yields CDR1 MNHNY and CDR2 SVGAGI (reference sequence). The CDR3 nucleotides are TGTGCCAGCAGTAGACGCGTCTCCCACGAGCAGTACTTC. Protein: CASSRRVSHEQYF.

This clonotype is classed as medium-sized. The chain employs TRBV29-1 and TRBJ2-1, with 7 positions matching TRBD1. Germline-derived CDR1 and CDR2 are SQVTM and ANQGSEA. CDR3 length equals 12 residues. The junction had 7 bases not matched to a gene; V was cut back by 6 bases and J by 8 bases. CDR3 in amino acids: CSVGTVEDEQFF. CDR3 DNA sequence: TGCAGCGTGGGGACAGTCGAGGATGAGCAGTTCTTC.

In its sample, this clonotype was seen a few times. The DNA for the CDR3 is TGCGCCAGCAGCCTGCATAGCGGGAGCTATGAGCAGTTCTTC. Protein: CASSLHSGSYEQFF. V gene TRBV4-3 combines with J gene TRBJ2-1, with 9 bases identical to TRBD2. J was trimmed by 8 bases and V by 4 bases; bases with no gene match: 6. Germline lookup yields CDR1 LGHNA and CDR2 YSLEER. This CDR3 spans 14 amino acids.

The chain links TRBV19 to TRBJ2-2, with 8 nucleotides matching TRBD2. V gave up 0 bases and J gave up 0 bases; unmatched junction bases: 6. Germline V gene data show CDR1 as LNHDA and CDR2 as SQIVND (reference sequence). The CDR3 sequence is 18 residues long. The CDR3 protein is CASSIDGRVIANTGELFF. The CDR3 nucleotides read TGTGCCAGTAGTATAGACGGGAGGGTGATTGCGAACACCGGGGAGCTGTTTTTT.

This chain links TRBV9 with TRBJ2-2; 10 nucleotides align to TRBD2. Trimming at V came to 7 bases and at J to 8 bases, leaving 11 bases not matched to a gene. The CDR3 runs to 15 residues. Germline CDR1 and CDR2: SGDLS and YYNGEE. CDR3 protein: CASHEGSSGSGELFF. The CDR3 nucleotides are TGTGCCAGCCACGAGGGGTCTAGCGGGAGTGGGGAGCTGTTTTTT.

The J gene is TRBJ2-1, the V gene TRBV29-1, with D maybe TRBD2 (6 bases). Germline V gene data show CDR1 as SQVTM and CDR2 as ANQGSEA. The CDR3 runs 16 residues. V lost 0 bases, J lost 6 bases, and 18 bases lay in between. This CDR3 is CSVEDWGVRSGNEQFF. CDR3 sequence (DNA): TGCAGCGTTGAAGATTGGGGGGTGCGCTCGGGCAATGAGCAGTTCTTC.

This clonotype was detected ten times or more. The V call is TRBV6-5, the J call TRBJ2-7; 8 bases fit TRBD2. The CDR3 runs 15 residues. The junction had 5 bases not matched to a gene; V was cut back by 1 base and J by 3 bases. CDR1 and CDR2 from the germline V gene are MNHEY and SVGAGI. The CDR3 nucleotides are TGTGCCAGCAGTTACTACGGGGGGGCTGGCTACGAGCAGTACTTC. Protein product: CASSYYGGAGYEQYF.

This clonotype appeared a few times. The genes are TRBV7-2 and TRBJ1-4; D is unresolved. Deletions cut 1 base from V and 0 bases from J, with 9 bases between. The CDR3 extends over 16 amino acids. CDR1 SGHTA and CDR2 FQGNSA come from the germline V gene. The CDR3 DNA sequence: TGTGCCAGCAGCTTAGGGACCCGTCCAACTAATGAAAAACTGTTTTTT. It is translated as CASSLGTRPTNEKLFF. Full variable domain (remainder filled in from reference TRBV7-2 and TRBJ1-4): GAGVSQSPSNKVTEKGKDVELRCDPISGHTALYWYRQSLGQGLEFLIYFQGNSAPDKSGLPSDRFSAERTGGSVSTLTIQRTQQEDSAVYLCASSLGTRPTNEKLFFGSGTQLSVL.